A single sample gave rise to the 20 T cell receptor beta chains below, sequenced in a study of cytotoxic CD8 clonotypes in ibrutinib-treated CLL. The table came from immunoSEQ multiplex PCR; TCRdb's copy has only in-frame clones and leaves some out. This sample has 130,000 or so clones, with around three quarters found just once. Sequenced material: PBMCs, taken after 12 months of ibrutinib treatment. Receptors were obtained from a human donor with chronic lymphocytic leukemia.

This clone was detected a few times. The V gene is TRBV7-3, the J gene TRBJ2-1; 7 nucleotides agree with TRBD1. Germline-derived CDR1 and CDR2 are SGHTA and FQGTGA. The J segment lost 8 bases and the V segment lost 5 bases, leaving 6 bases of the junction unmatched. CDR3 length: 13 residues. The CDR3 coding sequence is TGTGCCAGCAGCGTACTACAGGGGCATGAGCAGTTCTTC. Protein: CASSVLQGHEQFF.

The J gene is TRBJ2-1, the V gene TRBV5-6; TRBD2 matches at 10 bases. Germline CDR1 and CDR2: SGHDT and YYEEEE. The CDR3 loop spans 15 amino acids. V lost 4 bases to trimming and J lost 4 bases; unmatched junction nucleotides: 5. CDR3 nucleotide sequence: TGTGCCAGCAGCGTGCTAGCGGGGGTTTACAATGAGCAGTTCTTC. Translating gives CASSVLAGVYNEQFF.

J is TRBJ2-5 and V is TRBV4-1; D may be TRBD2 (6 bases). Between the trimmed V and J ends, which lost 1 base and 4 bases, there was a span of 13 bases. CDR1 and CDR2 from the germline V gene are MGHRA and YSYEKL. The CDR3 is made up of 15 amino acids. CDR3 in amino acids: CASSQGTSRRETQYF. CDR3 coding DNA: TGCGCCAGCAGCCAAGGTACTAGCCGGAGAGAGACCCAGTACTTC.

This chain links TRBV4-2 with TRBJ2-7, with D tentatively TRBD1 or TRBD2 (8 bases each). The CDR3 length is 22 residues. The V end was cut by 4 bases, the J end by 0 bases, with 34 bases between. The V gene's germline CDR1 is LGHNA and CDR2 YNFKEQ. CDR3 amino acids: CASSPRGQGGGLAGQSSYEQYF. CDR3 DNA sequence: TGTGCCAGCAGCCCCCGCGGACAGGGAGGCGGCCTAGCGGGCCAGAGCTCCTACGAGCAGTACTTC.

This chain uses TRBV11-3 with TRBJ1-1; TRBD1 agrees at 8 bases. The CDR3 is 14 amino acids. Germline-derived CDR1 and CDR2 are SGHNT and YENEEA. Germline trimming cut 1 base from V and 5 bases from J; bases unmatched to any gene: 3. The CDR3 sequence: CASSLGQGKTEAFF. In DNA, the CDR3 is TGTGCCAGCAGCTTAGGACAGGGGAAGACTGAAGCTTTCTTT.

This chain joins TRBV28 and TRBJ1-4; a weak D match, TRBD1 (5 bases). The CDR3 covers 12 residues. Trimming left V 6 bases short and J 8 bases short, with 10 bases between. The germline gives CDR1 MDHEN, CDR2 SYDVKM. The CDR3 spells CASRQEFEKLFF. CDR3 DNA sequence: TGTGCCAGCAGACAGGAGTTCGAAAAACTGTTTTTT.

Only a few counts were recorded for this clone. The gene calls are TRBV27 and TRBJ2-7, with 8 bases lining up with TRBD2. There are 11 residues in the CDR3. Unmatched junction bases numbered 3, after V lost 2 bases and J lost 12 bases. Germline V gene sequence: CDR1 MNHEY, CDR2 SMNVEV (reference sequence). The CDR3 DNA follows: TGTGCCAGCAGTTTAGCGGGGGGATTGTACTTC. Its protein product is CASSLAGGLYF.

The chain has TRBV27 and TRBJ2-7; D call uncertain. The length of the CDR3 is 13 residues. V was pared by 1 base and J by 4 bases, with 8 bases between. Germline CDR1 and CDR2: MNHEY and SMNVEV (reference sequence). CDR3: CASSLWVDYEQYF. Written as DNA, the CDR3 is TGTGCCAGCAGTTTATGGGTCGATTACGAGCAGTACTTC.

This clone was counted once. The gene calls are TRBV11-2 and TRBJ2-5; D perhaps matches TRBD1 (6 bases). Trimming took off 1 base at V and 1 base at J, with 10 bases between the two ends. The CDR3 covers 15 residues. Per germline, CDR1 SGHAT and CDR2 FQNNGV. The CDR3 DNA is TGTGCCAGCAGCTTAGGACGGACAGTCCAAGAGACCCAGTACTTC. Encoded protein: CASSLGRTVQETQYF.

The genes are TRBV2 and TRBJ2-7; D possibly corresponds to TRBD1 (5 bases). This CDR3 is built from 11 residues. CDR1 SNHLY and CDR2 FYNNEI come from the germline V gene. V was clipped by 7 bases and J by 6 bases, with 10 bases between them. CDR3 nucleotides: TGTGCCAGCATGATAAGGGGCGAGCAGTACTTC. Translated, it gives CASMIRGEQYF.

The CDR3 sequence: CASSYSSAEAFF. The CDR3, as DNA: TGTGCCAGCAGTTACTCATCGGCTGAAGCTTTCTTT. This rearrangement joins TRBV6-6 to TRBJ1-1; no clear D. CDR3 length equals 12 residues. Trimming removed 0 bases at V and 6 bases at J, with 5 bases between. In germline, CDR1 is MNHNY, CDR2 SVGAGI (reference sequence).

This clone was seen only a few times. CDR3 region: CASSQDKTSPTHFSGNTIYF. Here the CDR3 DNA reads TGCGCCAGCAGCCAAGATAAAACTTCTCCCACTCACTTCTCTGGAAACACCATATATTTT. The rearrangement links TRBV4-1 to TRBJ1-3; D is uncertain. There are 20 residues in the CDR3. V was pared by 0 bases and J by 0 bases, with 21 bases between. CDR1 is MGHRA, CDR2 YSYEKL, per germline.

The V gene is TRBV5-1, the J gene TRBJ2-7; 7 nucleotides agree with TRBD1. CDR1 SGHRS and CDR2 YFSETQ come from the germline V gene. The V and J ends lost 4 bases and 7 bases, in that order; junction bases with no gene match: 11. The CDR3 covers 14 residues. CDR3 bases: TGCGCCAGCAGCGTGGACAGGTCGTCTACGGAGCAGTACTTC. Translation gives CASSVDRSSTEQYF.

The V gene is TRBV6-5, the J gene TRBJ2-5, with 8 bases matching TRBD1. Germline values: CDR1 MNHEY, CDR2 SVGAGI. V gave up 5 bases and J gave up 3 bases; unmatched junction bases: 8. The length of the CDR3 is 15 residues. DNA for the CDR3: TGTGCCAGCAGTATAACAGGGACAGGAAAAGAGACCCAGTACTTC. It is translated as CASSITGTGKETQYF.

The chain combines TRBV9 with TRBJ2-6, with 7 bases identical to TRBD1. Trimming cost V 0 bases and J 4 bases; bases outside gene matches: 7. Germline V CDR1 and CDR2: SGDLS, YYNGEE. This CDR3 contains 17 residues. CDR3 region: CASSVGAGGSGANVLTF. In DNA form, the CDR3 reads TGTGCCAGCAGCGTAGGGGCAGGGGGTTCCGGGGCCAACGTCCTGACTTTC.

The V call is TRBV19, the J call TRBJ2-5, with 7 nucleotides matching TRBD2. CDR1 and CDR2 from the germline V gene are LNHDA and SQIVND (reference sequence). The V segment lost 6 bases and the J segment 3 bases; nucleotides outside the gene matches: 10. The CDR3 totals 15 residues. The CDR3 DNA is TGTGCCAGTAGCCCCTTGCGGGAGAAGGAAGAGACCCAGTACTTC. Encoded protein: CASSPLREKEETQYF.

This chain connects TRBV7-9 to TRBJ1-2, with 8 bases matching TRBD1. The CDR3 loop spans 14 amino acids. J gave up 6 bases and V 6 bases, and 9 bases lay outside the gene matches. Germline lookup yields CDR1 SEHNR and CDR2 FQNEAQ (reference sequence). CDR3 protein: CASSRLQGADGYTF. The CDR3 DNA is TGTGCCAGCAGTCGCCTCCAGGGGGCGGATGGCTACACCTTC.

This clone was counted once. The V and J genes are TRBV10-3 and TRBJ1-1; a possible D gene is TRBD1 (5 bases). Germline V gene sequence: CDR1 ENHRY, CDR2 SYGVKD. This CDR3 is built from 14 residues. V was clipped by 2 bases and J by 7 bases, with 14 bases between them. The CDR3 loop is CAISELGTVNEAFF. Here the CDR3 DNA reads TGTGCCATCAGTGAGCTCGGGACGGTGAATGAAGCTTTCTTT.

This clone has a single count. The V call is TRBV7-6, the J call TRBJ2-1; D possibly uses TRBD1 or TRBD2 (5 bases each). The CDR3 consists of 13 residues. Between the trimmed V and J ends, which lost 1 base and 15 bases, there was a span of 16 bases. CDR1 and CDR2 from the germline V gene are SGHVS and FNYEAQ. The CDR3 reads CASSLGGKKRLFF. In DNA, the CDR3 is TGTGCCAGCAGCTTAGGGGGGAAGAAAAGGCTGTTCTTC.

The chain uses TRBV18 and TRBJ1-1; 9 bases line up with TRBD1. V was pared by 1 base and J by 3 bases, with 0 bases of the junction left unmatched. The CDR3 runs to 14 residues. CDR1 and CDR2 (germline): KGHSH, LQKENI. This CDR3 reads CASSPRTGDTEAFF. The CDR3 DNA reads TGTGCCAGCTCACCACGGACAGGGGACACTGAAGCTTTCTTT.